Following are 3 T cell receptor beta chains from one sample sequenced in a study of blood T cell repertoires in COVID-19. TCRdb's copy holds only in-frame clones and misses some; the assay was immunoSEQ multiplex PCR. This table has roughly 180,000 clones, about three quarters appearing once. The source material was peripheral blood. The receptors come from a woman aged 50 to 60 with active or convalescent COVID-19.

The CDR3 here is CASSLPGTSGTGTQYF. The CDR3 nucleotides read TGTGCCAGCAGCTTACCCGGGACTAGCGGTACGGGTACGCAGTATTTT. The chain has TRBV7-9 and TRBJ2-3, with TRBD2 identical over 11 bases. In germline, CDR1 is SEHNR, CDR2 FQNEAQ (reference sequence). Trimming took 2 bases from V and 8 from J; bases not matched to a gene: 9. This CDR3 has 16 residues. The whole variable domain, remainder taken from reference TRBV7-9 and TRBJ2-3, is DTGVSQNPRHKITKRGQNVTFRCDPISEHNRLYWYRQTLGQGPEFLTYFQNEAQLEKSRLLSDRFSAERPKGSFSTLEIQRTEQGDSAMYLCASSLPGTSGTGTQYFGPGTRLTVL.

The chain carries TRBV5-1 and TRBJ2-7, with 11 bases aligning to TRBD1. V was pared by 3 bases and J by 5 bases, with 4 bases of the junction left unmatched. The CDR3 consists of 14 residues. Germline CDR1 SGHRS, CDR2 YFSETQ. The CDR3 DNA is TGCGCCAGCAGCTACTGGACAGGGGGCAACGAGCAGTACTTC. This gives the protein CASSYWTGGNEQYF. Full variable domain (remainder filled in from reference TRBV5-1 and TRBJ2-7): KAGVTQTPRYLIKTRGQQVTLSCSPISGHRSVSWYQQTPGQGLQFLFEYFSETQRNKGNFPGRFSGRQFSNSRSEMNVSTLELGDSALYLCASSYWTGGNEQYFGPGTRLTVT.

The genes are TRBV3-1 (or the pseudogene TRBV3-2) and TRBJ2-5, with 10 bases fitting TRBD2. CDR1 and CDR2 (germline): LGHDT, YNNKEL (reference sequence). The CDR3 has 16 amino acids. The V and J ends lost 1 base and 0 bases, in that order; junction bases with no gene match: 2. The CDR3 nucleotides are TGTGCCAGCAGCCAAGCTAGCGGGGGCTACCAAGAGACCCAGTACTTC. It specifies CASSQASGGYQETQYF.